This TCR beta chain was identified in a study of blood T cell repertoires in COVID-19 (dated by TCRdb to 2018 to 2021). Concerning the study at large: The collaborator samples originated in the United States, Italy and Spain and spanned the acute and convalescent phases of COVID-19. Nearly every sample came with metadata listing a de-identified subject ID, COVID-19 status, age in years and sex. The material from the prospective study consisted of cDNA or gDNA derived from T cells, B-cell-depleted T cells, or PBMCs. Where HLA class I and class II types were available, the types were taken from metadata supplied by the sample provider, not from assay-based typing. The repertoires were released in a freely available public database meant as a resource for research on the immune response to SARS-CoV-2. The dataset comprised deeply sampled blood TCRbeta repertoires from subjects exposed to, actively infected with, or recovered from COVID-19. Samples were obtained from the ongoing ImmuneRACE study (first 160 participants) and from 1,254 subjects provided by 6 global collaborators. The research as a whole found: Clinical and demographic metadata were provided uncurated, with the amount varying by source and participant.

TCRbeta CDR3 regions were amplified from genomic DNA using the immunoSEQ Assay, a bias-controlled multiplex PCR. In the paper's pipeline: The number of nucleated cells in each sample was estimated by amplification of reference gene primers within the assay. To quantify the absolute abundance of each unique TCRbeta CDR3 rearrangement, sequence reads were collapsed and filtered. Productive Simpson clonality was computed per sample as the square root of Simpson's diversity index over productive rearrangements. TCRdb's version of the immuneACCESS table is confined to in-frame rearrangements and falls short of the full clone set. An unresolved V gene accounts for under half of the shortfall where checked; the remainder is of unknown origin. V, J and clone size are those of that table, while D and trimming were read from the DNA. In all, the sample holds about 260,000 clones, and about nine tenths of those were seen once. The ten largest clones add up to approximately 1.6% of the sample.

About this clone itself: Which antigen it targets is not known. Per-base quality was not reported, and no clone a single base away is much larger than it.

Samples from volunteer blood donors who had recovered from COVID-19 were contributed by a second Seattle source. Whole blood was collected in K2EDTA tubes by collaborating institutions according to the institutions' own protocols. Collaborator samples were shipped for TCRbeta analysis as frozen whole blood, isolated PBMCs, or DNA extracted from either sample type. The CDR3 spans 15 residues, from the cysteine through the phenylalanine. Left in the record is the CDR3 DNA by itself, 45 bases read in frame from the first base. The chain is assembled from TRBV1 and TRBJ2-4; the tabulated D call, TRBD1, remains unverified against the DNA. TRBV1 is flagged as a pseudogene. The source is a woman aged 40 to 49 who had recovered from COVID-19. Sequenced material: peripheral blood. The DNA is TGCACCATCTCTCCCTGGGACAGGGGTTTTAACATTCAGTACTTC. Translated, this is CTISPWDRGFNIQYF.